The source of this T cell receptor (beta chain) is a study of OX40 agonist ivuxolimab in advanced cancers. Germline CDR1 is LGHNA and CDR2 is YNFKEQ. The ends lost 2 bases at V and 1 base at J; junction bases unmatched: 3. CDR3 length: 17 residues. The method was immunoSEQ multiplex PCR; TCRdb's version includes in-frame clones alone and lacks a portion of them. The sample has more than 40,000 clones; 90% to 95% are singletons. The starting material was CD4+ or CD8+ T cells sorted from blood, obtained in a trial of the OX40 agonist ivuxolimab. The clonotype was recovered from an adult with an advanced solid tumor such as melanoma, head and neck, liver or kidney cancer. This rearrangement joins TRBV4-2 to TRBJ2-2; 11 bases fit TRBD2. DNA of the CDR3: TGTGCCAGCAGCCAATCCGGACTAGCGGGGAACACCGGGGAGCTGTTTTTT. It codes for CASSQSGLAGNTGELFF.